The 9 T cell receptor beta chains below were found in one sample sequenced in a study of blood T cell repertoires in COVID-19. The assay was immunoSEQ multiplex PCR, and TCRdb's table has in-frame clones only and misses some. Of a few hundred thousand clones in the sample, over 75% are singletons; the top ten hold roughly 1.4%. The sample comprised PBMCs or T cells enriched from blood (not recorded which). These receptors originate from a woman aged 18-29 years who had been exposed to COVID-19.

The rearrangement joins TRBV2 to TRBJ1-1; 7 bases align to TRBD1. The CDR3 extends over 13 amino acids. J was trimmed by 1 base and V by 7 bases; bases with no gene match: 3. Germline assignment: CDR1 SNHLY and CDR2 FYNNEI. This CDR3 reads CASKGTENTEAFF. The CDR3 bases are TGTGCCAGCAAAGGGACAGAGAACACTGAAGCTTTCTTT. The variable domain in full, completed from reference TRBV2 and TRBJ1-1, reads EPEVTQTPSHQVTQMGQEVILRCVPISNHLYFYWYRQILGQKVEFLVSFYNNEISEKSEIFDDQFSVERPDGSNFTLKIRSTKLEDSAMYFCASKGTENTEAFFGQGTRLTVV.

The chain links TRBV5-1 to TRBJ1-1, with D hard to call. Germline lookup yields CDR1 SGHRS and CDR2 YFSETQ. This CDR3 comprises 14 residues. V was clipped by 4 bases and J by 0 bases, with 10 bases between them. Here the CDR3 reads CASSPGLMNTEAFF. For the CDR3, the DNA is TGCGCCAGCAGCCCAGGATTAATGAACACTGAAGCTTTCTTT.

The chain carries TRBV3-1 (or the pseudogene TRBV3-2) and TRBJ1-1; weak D call: TRBD1 (5 bases). This CDR3 spans 14 amino acids. Germline V gene data show CDR1 as LGHDT and CDR2 as YNNKEL (reference sequence). The V end was cut by 1 base, the J end by 1 base, with 7 bases between. CDR3 region: CASSQGDRNTEAFF. CDR3 coding DNA: TGTGCCAGCAGCCAAGGAGACAGGAACACTGAAGCTTTCTTT.

The rearrangement links TRBV6-5 to TRBJ2-7; 9 bases map to TRBD1. CDR1 and CDR2 from the germline V gene are MNHEY and SVGAGI. This CDR3 contains 15 residues. V trimming: 0 bases; J trimming: 4 bases; junction bases outside the gene matches: 4. CDR3 sequence: CASSYSNRGLYEQYF. As DNA, the CDR3 is TGTGCCAGCAGTTACTCCAACAGGGGGCTGTACGAGCAGTACTTC.

The rearrangement uses TRBV9 and TRBJ1-3; no firm D call. The CDR3 runs to 12 residues. The germline CDR1 and CDR2 sequences are SGDLS and YYNGEE. The germline V and J ends were trimmed by 7 bases and 4 bases, with 9 bases remaining between them. The CDR3 reads CASGPSGNTIYF. The CDR3 DNA follows: TGTGCCAGCGGCCCTTCAGGAAACACCATATATTTT.

This clone occurred once. The chain recombines TRBV12-3 or TRBV12-4 with TRBJ1-5; a possible D gene is TRBD1 (6 bases). V was shortened by 6 bases and J by 8 bases, with 14 bases between the two germline ends. This CDR3 region has 13 residues. The CDR3 DNA reads as TGTGCCAGCAGGCGGACAGCCAGCAAGCCCCAGCATTTT. This sequence encodes CASRRTASKPQHF.

For the CDR3, the DNA is TGCGCCAGCAGTCCTAGAGGGAGTGCGAACACCGGGGAGCTGTTTTTT. It codes for CASSPRGSANTGELFF. The rearrangement uses TRBV23-1 and TRBJ2-2, with D perhaps TRBD2 (5 bases). TRBV23-1 has ORF status, its function being uncertain. Trimming took 4 bases from V and 0 from J, leaving 12 bases between them. This CDR3 is 16 amino acids long.

V and J are TRBV20-1 and TRBJ1-5; the match to TRBD1 covers 7 bases. Germline assignment: CDR1 DFQATT and CDR2 SNEGSKA (reference sequence). With 3 bases clipped from V and 11 bases from J, the junction kept 16 bases outside the gene matches. The CDR3 loop spans 15 amino acids. The CDR3 protein is CSASGGQVPGAAQHF. CDR3 coding DNA: TGCAGTGCTAGTGGAGGACAGGTGCCCGGAGCGGCCCAGCATTTT.

This clone has just one count. This chain joins TRBV4-1 and TRBJ2-5; 12 bases agree with TRBD1. Germline CDR1 and CDR2: MGHRA and YSYEKL. The CDR3 runs to 17 residues. With 3 bases clipped from V and 4 bases from J, the junction kept 9 bases outside the gene matches. The CDR3 region has the DNA TGCGCCAGCAGCCAGCCGGGACAGGGGGCCACGGGAGAGACCCAGTACTTC. Translated, it gives CASSQPGQGATGETQYF.